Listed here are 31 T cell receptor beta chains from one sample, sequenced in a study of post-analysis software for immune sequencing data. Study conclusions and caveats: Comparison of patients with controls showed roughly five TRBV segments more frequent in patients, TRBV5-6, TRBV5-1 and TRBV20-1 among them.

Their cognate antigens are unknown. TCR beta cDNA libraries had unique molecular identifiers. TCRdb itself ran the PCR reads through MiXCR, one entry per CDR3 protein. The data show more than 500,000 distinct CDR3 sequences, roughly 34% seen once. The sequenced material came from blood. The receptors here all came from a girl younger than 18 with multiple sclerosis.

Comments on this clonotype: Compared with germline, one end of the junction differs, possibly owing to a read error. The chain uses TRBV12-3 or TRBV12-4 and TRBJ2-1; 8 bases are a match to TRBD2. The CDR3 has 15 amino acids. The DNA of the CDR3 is TGCGCCAGCAGTTTAAAACTAGCGGCCTACAATGAGCAGTTCTTC. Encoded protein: CASSLKLAAYNEQFF.

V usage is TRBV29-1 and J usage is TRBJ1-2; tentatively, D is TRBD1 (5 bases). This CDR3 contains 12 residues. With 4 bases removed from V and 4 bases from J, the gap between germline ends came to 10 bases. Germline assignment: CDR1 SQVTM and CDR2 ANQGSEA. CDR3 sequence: CSVVWQGYGYTF. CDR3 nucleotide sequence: TGCAGCGTTGTATGGCAGGGCTATGGCTACACCTTC.

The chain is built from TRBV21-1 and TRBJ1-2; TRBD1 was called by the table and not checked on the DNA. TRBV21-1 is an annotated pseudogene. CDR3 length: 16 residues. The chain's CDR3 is CASSGSGRTGKYGYTF. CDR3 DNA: TGTGCCAGCAGCGGGTCTGGGAGGACAGGGAAATATGGCTACACCTTC.

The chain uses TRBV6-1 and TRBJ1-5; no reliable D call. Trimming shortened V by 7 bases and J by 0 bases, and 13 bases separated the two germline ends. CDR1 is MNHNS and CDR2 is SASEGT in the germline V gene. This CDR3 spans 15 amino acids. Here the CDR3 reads CASIGRETSNQPQHF. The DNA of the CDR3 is TGTGCCAGCATAGGACGGGAGACTAGCAATCAGCCCCAGCATTTT.

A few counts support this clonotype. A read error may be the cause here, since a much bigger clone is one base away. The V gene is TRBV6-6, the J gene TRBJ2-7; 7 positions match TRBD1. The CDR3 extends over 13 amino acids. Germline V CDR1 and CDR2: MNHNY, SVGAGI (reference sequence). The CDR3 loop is CTSSRDRPYEQYF. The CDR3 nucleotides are TGTACCAGCAGCCGGGACAGACCCTACGAGCAGTACTTC.

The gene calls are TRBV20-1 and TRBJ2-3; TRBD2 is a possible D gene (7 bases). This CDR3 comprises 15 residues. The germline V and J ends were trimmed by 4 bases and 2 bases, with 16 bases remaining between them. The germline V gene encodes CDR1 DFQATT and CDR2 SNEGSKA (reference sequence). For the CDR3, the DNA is TGCAGTGCTAATGCTAGGGGGGGACCCACAGATACGCAGTATTTT. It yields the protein CSANARGGPTDTQYF.

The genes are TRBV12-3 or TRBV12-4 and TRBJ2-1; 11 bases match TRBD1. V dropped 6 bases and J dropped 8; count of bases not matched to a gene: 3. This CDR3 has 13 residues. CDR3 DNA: TGTGCCAGCAGCATGGGACAGGGGGATGAGCAGTTCTTC. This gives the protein CASSMGQGDEQFF.

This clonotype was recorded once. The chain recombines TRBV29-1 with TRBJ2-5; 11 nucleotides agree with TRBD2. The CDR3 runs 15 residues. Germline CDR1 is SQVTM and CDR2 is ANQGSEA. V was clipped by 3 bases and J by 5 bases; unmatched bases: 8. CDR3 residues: CSVETSGTRGETQYF. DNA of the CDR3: TGCAGCGTTGAGACTAGCGGGACTCGCGGGGAGACCCAGTACTTC. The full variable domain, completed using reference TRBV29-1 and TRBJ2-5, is SAVISQKPSRDICQRGTSLTIQCQVDSQVTMMFWYRQQPGQSLTLIATANQGSEATYESGFVIDKFPISRPNLTFSTLTVSNMSPEDSSIYLCSVETSGTRGETQYFGPGTRLLVL.

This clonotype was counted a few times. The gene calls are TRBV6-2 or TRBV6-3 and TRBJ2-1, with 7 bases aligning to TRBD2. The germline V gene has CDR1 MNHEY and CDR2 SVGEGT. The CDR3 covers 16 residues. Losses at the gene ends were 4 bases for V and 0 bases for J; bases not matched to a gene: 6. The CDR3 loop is CASSSPGGSSYNEQFF. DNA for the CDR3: TGTGCCAGCAGTTCCCCGGGCGGGAGCTCCTACAATGAGCAGTTCTTC.

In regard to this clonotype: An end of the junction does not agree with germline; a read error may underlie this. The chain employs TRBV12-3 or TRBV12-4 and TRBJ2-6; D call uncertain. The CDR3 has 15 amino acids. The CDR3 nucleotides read TGTGCCGGCAGTTTAGACGGTGCTGGGGCCAACGTCCTGACTTTC. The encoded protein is CAGSLDGAGANVLTF.

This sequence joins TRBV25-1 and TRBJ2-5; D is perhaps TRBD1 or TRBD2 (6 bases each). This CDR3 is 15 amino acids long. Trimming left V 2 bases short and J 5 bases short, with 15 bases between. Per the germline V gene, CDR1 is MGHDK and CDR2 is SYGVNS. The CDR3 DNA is TGTGCCAGCAGTGAACGGAGGGGGGTGGGGGAGACCCAGTACTTC. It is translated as CASSERRGVGETQYF.

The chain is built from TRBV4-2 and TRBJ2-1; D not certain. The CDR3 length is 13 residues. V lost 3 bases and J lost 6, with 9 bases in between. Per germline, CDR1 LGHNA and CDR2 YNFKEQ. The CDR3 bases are TGTGCCAGCAGCCAGGAGACTGGCAATGAGCAGTTCTTC. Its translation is CASSQETGNEQFF.

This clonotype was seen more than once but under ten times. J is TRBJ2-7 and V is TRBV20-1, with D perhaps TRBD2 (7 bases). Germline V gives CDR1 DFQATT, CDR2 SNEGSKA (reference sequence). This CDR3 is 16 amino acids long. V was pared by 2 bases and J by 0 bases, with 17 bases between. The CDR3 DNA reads TGCAGTGCTAGACCCCTGGGGGGGCAGATCTCCTACGAGCAGTACTTC. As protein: CSARPLGGQISYEQYF.

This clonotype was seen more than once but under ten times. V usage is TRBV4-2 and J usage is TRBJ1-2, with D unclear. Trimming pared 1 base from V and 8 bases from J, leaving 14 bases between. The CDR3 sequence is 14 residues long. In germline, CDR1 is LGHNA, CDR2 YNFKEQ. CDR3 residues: CASSQGQAGEGYTF. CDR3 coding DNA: TGTGCCAGCAGCCAAGGGCAGGCCGGAGAGGGCTACACCTTC.

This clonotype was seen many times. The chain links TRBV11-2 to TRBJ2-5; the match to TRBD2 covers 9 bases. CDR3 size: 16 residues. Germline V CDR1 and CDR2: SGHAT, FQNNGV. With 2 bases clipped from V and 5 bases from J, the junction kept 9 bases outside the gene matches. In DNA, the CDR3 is TGTGCCAGCAGCTTATTAGGCCTAGCGGGGAGGGAGACCCAGTACTTC. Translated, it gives CASSLLGLAGRETQYF.

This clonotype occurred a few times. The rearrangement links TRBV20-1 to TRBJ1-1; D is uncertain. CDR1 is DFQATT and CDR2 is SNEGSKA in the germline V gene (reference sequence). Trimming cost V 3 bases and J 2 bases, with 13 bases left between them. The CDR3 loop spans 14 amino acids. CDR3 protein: CSARGPEGNTEAFF. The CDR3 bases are TGCAGTGCTAGGGGCCCCGAGGGCAACACTGAAGCTTTCTTT.

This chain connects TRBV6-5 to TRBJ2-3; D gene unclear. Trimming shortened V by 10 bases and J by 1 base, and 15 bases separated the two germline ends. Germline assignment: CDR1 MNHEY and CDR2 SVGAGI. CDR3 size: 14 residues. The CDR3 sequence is CAISPYLGTDTQYF. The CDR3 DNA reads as TGTGCCATCTCACCCTACCTGGGCACAGATACGCAGTATTTT.

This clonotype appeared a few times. CDR3 nucleotides: TGTGCCAGCTCACAGCGGGGCCGGGCGAGAGAGACCCAGTACTTC. It encodes CASSQRGRARETQYF. V and J are TRBV18 and TRBJ2-5; TRBD2 aligns across 7 bases. The CDR3 totals 15 residues. The germline CDR1 and CDR2 sequences are KGHSH and LQKENI. J gave up 4 bases and V 4 bases, and 9 bases lay outside the gene matches.

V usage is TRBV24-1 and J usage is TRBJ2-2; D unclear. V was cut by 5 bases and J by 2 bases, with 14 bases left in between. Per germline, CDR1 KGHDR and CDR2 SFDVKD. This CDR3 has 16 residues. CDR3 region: CATSAAGVFNTGELFF. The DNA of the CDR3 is TGTGCCACCAGTGCGGCAGGAGTTTTCAACACCGGGGAGCTGTTTTTT.

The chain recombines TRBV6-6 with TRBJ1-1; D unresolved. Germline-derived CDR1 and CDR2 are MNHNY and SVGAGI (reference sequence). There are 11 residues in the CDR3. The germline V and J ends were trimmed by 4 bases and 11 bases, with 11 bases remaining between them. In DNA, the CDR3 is TGTGCCAGCAGTTTTGGGGATACGGCTTTCTTT. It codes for CASSFGDTAFF.

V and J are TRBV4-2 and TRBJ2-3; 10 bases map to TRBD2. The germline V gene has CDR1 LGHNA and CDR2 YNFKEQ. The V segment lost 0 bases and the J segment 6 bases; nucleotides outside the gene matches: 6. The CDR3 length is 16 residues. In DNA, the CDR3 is TGTGCCAGCAGCCAAGATAGGCTAGCGGGGGCGGATACGCAGTATTTT. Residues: CASSQDRLAGADTQYF.

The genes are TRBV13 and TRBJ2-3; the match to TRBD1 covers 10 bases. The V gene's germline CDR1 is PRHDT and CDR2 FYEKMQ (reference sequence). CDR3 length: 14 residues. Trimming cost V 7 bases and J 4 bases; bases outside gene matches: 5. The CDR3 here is CASNRDRGADTQYF. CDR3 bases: TGTGCCAGCAATAGGGACAGGGGCGCAGATACGCAGTATTTT.

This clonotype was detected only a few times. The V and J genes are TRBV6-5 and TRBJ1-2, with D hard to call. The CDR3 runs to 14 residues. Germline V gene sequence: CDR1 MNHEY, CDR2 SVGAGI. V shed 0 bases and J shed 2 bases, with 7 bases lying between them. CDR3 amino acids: CASSYSGRNYGYTF. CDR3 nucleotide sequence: TGTGCCAGCAGTTACTCGGGCAGAAACTATGGCTACACCTTC.

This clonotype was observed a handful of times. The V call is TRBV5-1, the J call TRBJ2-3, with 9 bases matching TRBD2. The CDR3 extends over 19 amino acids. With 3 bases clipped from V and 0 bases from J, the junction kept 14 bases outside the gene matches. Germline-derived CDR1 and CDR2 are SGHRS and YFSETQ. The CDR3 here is CASSSSGGGAVFSTDTQYF. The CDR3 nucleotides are TGCGCCAGCAGCTCGAGCGGCGGGGGGGCCGTTTTTAGCACAGATACGCAGTATTTT. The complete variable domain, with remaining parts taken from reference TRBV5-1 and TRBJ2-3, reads KAGVTQTPRYLIKTRGQQVTLSCSPISGHRSVSWYQQTPGQGLQFLFEYFSETQRNKGNFPGRFSGRQFSNSRSEMNVSTLELGDSALYLCASSSSGGGAVFSTDTQYFGPGTRLTVL.

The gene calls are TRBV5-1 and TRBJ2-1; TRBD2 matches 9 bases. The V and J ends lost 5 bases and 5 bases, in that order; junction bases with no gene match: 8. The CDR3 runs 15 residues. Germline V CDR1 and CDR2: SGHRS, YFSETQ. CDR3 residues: CASREGTSLHNEQFF. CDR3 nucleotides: TGCGCCAGCAGAGAGGGGACTAGCCTCCACAATGAGCAGTTCTTC.

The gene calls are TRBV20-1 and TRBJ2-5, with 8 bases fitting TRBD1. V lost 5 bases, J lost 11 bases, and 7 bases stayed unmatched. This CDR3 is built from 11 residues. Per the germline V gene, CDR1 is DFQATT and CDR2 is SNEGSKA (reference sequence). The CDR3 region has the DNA TGCAGTGCTTCTGGACAGGGATTTCAGTACTTC. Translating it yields CSASGQGFQYF.

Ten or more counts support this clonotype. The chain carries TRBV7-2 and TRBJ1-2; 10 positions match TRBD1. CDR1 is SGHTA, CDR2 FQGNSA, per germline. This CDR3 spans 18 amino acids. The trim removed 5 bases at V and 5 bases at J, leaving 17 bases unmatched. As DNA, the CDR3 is TGTGCCAGCAGCCCTCTGAGTGGGACAGGGGCTGGAGGGTATGGCTACACCTTC. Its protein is CASSPLSGTGAGGYGYTF.

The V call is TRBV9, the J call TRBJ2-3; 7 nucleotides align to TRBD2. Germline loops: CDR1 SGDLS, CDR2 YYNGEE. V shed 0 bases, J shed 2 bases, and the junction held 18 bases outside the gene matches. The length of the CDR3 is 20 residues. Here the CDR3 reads CASSVAGRTRRLGLTDTQYF. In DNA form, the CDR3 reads TGTGCCAGCAGCGTAGCCGGGAGGACTAGAAGGCTGGGGCTCACAGATACGCAGTATTTT. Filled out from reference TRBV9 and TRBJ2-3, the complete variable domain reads DSGVTQTPKHLITATGQRVTLRCSPRSGDLSVYWYQQSLDQGLQFLIQYYNGEERAKGNILERFSAQQFPDLHSELNLSSLELGDSALYFCASSVAGRTRRLGLTDTQYFGPGTRLTVL.

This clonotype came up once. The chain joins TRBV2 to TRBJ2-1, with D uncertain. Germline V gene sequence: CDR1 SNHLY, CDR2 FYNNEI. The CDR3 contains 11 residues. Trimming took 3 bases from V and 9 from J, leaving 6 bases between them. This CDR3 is CASSEPGEQFF. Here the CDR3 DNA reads TGTGCCAGCAGTGAGCCGGGTGAGCAGTTCTTC.

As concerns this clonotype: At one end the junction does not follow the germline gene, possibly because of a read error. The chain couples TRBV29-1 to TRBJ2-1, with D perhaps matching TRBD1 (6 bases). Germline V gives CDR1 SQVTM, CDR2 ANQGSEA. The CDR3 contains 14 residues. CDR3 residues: CSTSGQSSHNEQFF. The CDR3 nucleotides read TGCAGCACCAGTGGACAGAGCTCCCACAATGAGCAGTTCTTC.

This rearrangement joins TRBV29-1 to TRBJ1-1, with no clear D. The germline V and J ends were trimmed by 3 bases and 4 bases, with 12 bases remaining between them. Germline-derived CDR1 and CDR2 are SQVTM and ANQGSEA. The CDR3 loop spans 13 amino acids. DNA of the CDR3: TGCAGCGTTGAGGTTGGGCTAGGCACTGAAGCTTTCTTT. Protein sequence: CSVEVGLGTEAFF.